A selection of T cell receptor beta chains follows, all from one sample in a study of blood T cell repertoires in COVID-19. Generated by immunoSEQ multiplex PCR, the TCRdb table keeps only in-frame clones and is missing some. The sample lists some 80,000 clones, more than 65% occurring once. The sequencing input was peripheral blood. The receptors stem from an elderly woman with active or convalescent COVID-19. Each CDR3 is given with its conserved first and last residue. The order of the fields is J gene, clone size, V gene, D gene, CDR3 protein, CDR3 DNA. A D gene is named only where the DNA matches it firmly. A row's size may be missing; if present it is once, few, many or a size class.

TRBJ2-7 . TRBV7-9 TRBD1 CASSRDRSSYEQYF TGTGCCAGCAGCCGGGACAGGAGCTCCTACGAGCAGTACTTC
TRBJ2-5 once TRBV29-1 . CSVMRNRPLETQYF TGCAGCGTTATGCGAAACAGGCCTTTGGAGACCCAGTACTTC
TRBJ2-7 . TRBV11-2 . CASSSPTGREYEQYF TGTGCCAGCAGCTCACCAACGGGGAGAGAATACGAGCAGTACTTC
TRBJ1-4 . TRBV5-4 . CASSLAGGDNEKLFF TGTGCCAGCAGCTTGGCCGGAGGGGATAATGAAAAACTGTTTTTT
TRBJ2-5 . TRBV7-3 . CASSSSAGETQYF TGTGCCAGCAGCTCCTCTGCGGGAGAGACCCAGTACTTC
TRBJ2-7 . TRBV9 TRBD2 CASSEAGGPTYEQYF TGTGCCAGCAGCGAAGCGGGAGGTCCCACCTACGAGCAGTACTTC
TRBJ2-7 . TRBV28 TRBD1 CASREKDRGLGEQYF TGTGCCAGCAGAGAGAAGGACAGGGGGTTAGGTGAGCAGTACTTC
TRBJ1-2 once TRBV10-2 . CASSYTGGSLGYTF TGCGCCAGCAGTTATACAGGCGGTTCATTAGGCTACACCTTC
TRBJ1-1 . TRBV12-3/TRBV12-4 . CASSLRRNTEAFF TGTGCCAGCAGTTTACGGAGGAACACTGAAGCTTTCTTT
TRBJ2-7 few TRBV27 . CASSLTALSYEQYF TGTGCCAGCAGTTTGACAGCACTCTCCTACGAGCAGTACTTC
TRBJ1-5 . TRBV14 TRBD1 CASSQEFPDRVNQPQHF TGTGCCAGCAGCCAAGAATTTCCGGACAGGGTGAATCAGCCCCAGCATTTT
TRBJ2-7 . TRBV5-5 . CASSSLIPYEQYF TGTGCCAGCAGCTCGCTAATCCCCTACGAGCAGTACTTC
TRBJ2-7 once TRBV18 . CASSPYHSYEQYF TGTGCCAGCTCACCCTATCATTCGTACGAGCAGTACTTC
TRBJ1-5 . TRBV6-6 . CASSYGSVYLNQPQHF TGTGCCAGCAGTTATGGGAGCGTTTACCTTAATCAGCCCCAGCATTTT
TRBJ2-7 . TRBV19 . CANGQPGGGAYEQYF TGTGCCAATGGACAACCCGGAGGGGGCGCCTACGAGCAGTACTTC
TRBJ2-1 once TRBV24-1 . CATSDPVVLNEQFF TGTGCCACCAGTGATCCTGTCGTCCTCAATGAGCAGTTCTTC
TRBJ2-3 . TRBV4-3 . CASSQDPPSAGADTQYF TGCGCCAGCAGCCAAGATCCCCCCAGCGCCGGGGCAGATACGCAGTATTTT
TRBJ2-7 . TRBV3-1/TRBV3-2 . CASSQAGTASYEQYF TGTGCCAGCAGCCAGGCCGGGACTGCCTCCTACGAGCAGTACTTC